This TCR beta chain was sequenced during a study of blood T cell repertoires in COVID-19. Study-level background: Both acute and convalescent COVID-19 samples were obtained from the United States, Italy and Spain. PBMCs, B-cell-depleted T cells, or T cells were the source of the cDNA or gDNA that made up the material.

Authors' data handling: The assay estimated nucleated cells by amplifying reference gene primers. Only in-frame clones appear in the TCRdb table, and some are missing; sequencing was by immunoSEQ multiplex PCR. V, J and clone size derive from that table, while D and trimming were established from the DNA sequence. The sample records 150,000 to 200,000 clones, about 85% being singletons. The sample comprised peripheral blood. The receptor was isolated from a woman aged 70-85 years with COVID-19, enrolled during active disease.

The CDR3 DNA reads TGTGCCAGCAGTCTAGGGGGCTGGGAGACCCAGTACTTC. Translation gives CASSLGGWETQYF. This chain uses TRBV2 with TRBJ2-5; 7 bases fit TRBD1. Germline V lookup: CDR1 SNHLY, CDR2 FYNNEI. J was trimmed by 5 bases and V by 5 bases; bases with no gene match: 5. This CDR3 is 13 amino acids long.